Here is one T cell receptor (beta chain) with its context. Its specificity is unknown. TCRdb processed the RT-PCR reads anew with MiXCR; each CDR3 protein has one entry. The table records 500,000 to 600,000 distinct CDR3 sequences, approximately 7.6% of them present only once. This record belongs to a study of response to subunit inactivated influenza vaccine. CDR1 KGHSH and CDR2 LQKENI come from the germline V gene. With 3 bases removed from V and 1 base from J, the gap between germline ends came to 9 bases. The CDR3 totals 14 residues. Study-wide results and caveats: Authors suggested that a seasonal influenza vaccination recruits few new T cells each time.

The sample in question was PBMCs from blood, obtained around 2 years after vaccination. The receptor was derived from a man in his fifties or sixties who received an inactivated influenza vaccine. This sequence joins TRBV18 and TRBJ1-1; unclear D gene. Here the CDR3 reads CASSPQTENTEAFF. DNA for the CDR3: TGTGCCAGCTCACCGCAAACAGAGAACACTGAAGCTTTCTTT. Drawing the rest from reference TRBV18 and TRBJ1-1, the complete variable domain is NAGVMQNPRHLVRRRGQEARLRCSPMKGHSHVYWYRQLPEEGLKFMVYLQKENIIDESGMPKERFSAEFPKEGPSILRIQQVVRGDSAAYFCASSPQTENTEAFFGQGTRLTVV.